Listed here are 24 T cell receptor beta chains from one sample, sequenced in a study of metastatic and nonmetastatic thyroid tumors. Ahead of thyroid surgery, no patient had received treatment of any kind. TCRdb redid the clone calls on the PCR reads using MiXCR. The sample carries tens of thousands of clones, 9.5% to 15% recorded once. Sequenced sample: tumor tissue. Source of these receptors: a female donor with papillary thyroid cancer or a benign thyroid nodule (not recorded which). Some clones in this sample may be carry-over from other donors' samples.

Worth noting for this clone: This could be a read error, since a much larger clone is one nucleotide away. The chain recombines TRBV2 with TRBJ2-2, with D hard to call. The length of the CDR3 is 12 residues. The germline V gene has CDR1 SNHLY and CDR2 FYNNEI. V was pared by 6 bases and J by 6 bases, with 8 bases between. CDR3 coding DNA: TGTGCCAGCAGGAGCCTCTCCGGGGAGCTGTTTTTT. This translates into CASRSLSGELFF.

Many counts were recorded for this clone. This sequence joins TRBV5-1 and TRBJ2-7; D is tentatively TRBD1 or TRBD2 (5 bases each). Germline values: CDR1 SGHRS, CDR2 YFSETQ. The germline V and J ends were trimmed by 4 bases and 5 bases, with 13 bases remaining between them. The length of the CDR3 is 13 residues. The CDR3 loop reads CASSLTQGDEQYF. DNA for the CDR3: TGCGCCAGCAGCCTGACCCAGGGAGACGAGCAGTACTTC.

Note on this clone: A much larger clone is a single base away; this may be a read error. The same CDR3 also results from other DNA sequences found in this sample. The V and J genes are TRBV20-1 and TRBJ2-3; no clear D. Germline values: CDR1 DFQATT, CDR2 SNEGSKA (reference sequence). The CDR3 is 15 residues long. As DNA, the CDR3 is TGCAGCGCCCCAGCCCAAGGCTCGGGTACGGATACGCAGTATTTT. Protein sequence: CSAPAQGSGTDTQYF.

The sample holds many counts of this clone. J is TRBJ1-6 and V is TRBV12-3 or TRBV12-4, with D possibly TRBD1 on 5 matching bases. The germline V and J ends were trimmed by 7 bases and 9 bases, with 19 bases remaining between them. This CDR3 is 15 amino acids long. The CDR3 spells CASTLTGGSSSPLHF. The CDR3 bases are TGTGCCAGCACCCTTACCGGGGGGTCGAGTTCACCCCTCCACTTT.

This clone was seen at least ten times. V gene TRBV6-6 combines with J gene TRBJ2-7; 7 bases align to TRBD1. The junction had 12 bases not matched to a gene; V was cut back by 0 bases and J by 4 bases. The CDR3 loop spans 17 amino acids. CDR1 and CDR2 (germline): MNHNY, SVGAGI (reference sequence). CDR3 bases: TGTGCCAGCAGTTACTCTTTCCGGACAGGCTTAGGGTACGAGCAGTACTTC. It specifies CASSYSFRTGLGYEQYF.

This clone was recorded at least ten times. Just one base apart from a much larger clone, this may be a read error. V gene TRBV12-3 or TRBV12-4 combines with J gene TRBJ2-7; no firm D call. The germline V and J ends were trimmed by 8 bases and 4 bases, with 15 bases remaining between them. The CDR3 consists of 13 residues. The CDR3 bases are TGTGCCAGCGGTCGCGCAGTGAGTTACGAGCAGTACTTC. It is translated as CASGRAVSYEQYF.

Ten or more counts support this clone. The chain carries TRBV9 and TRBJ2-5, with 12 nucleotides matching TRBD2. J lost 5 bases, V lost 2 bases, and 7 bases had no gene match. This CDR3 has 16 residues. Germline V CDR1 and CDR2: SGDLS, YYNGEE. CDR3 coding DNA: TGTGCCAGCAGCGTCGGACTAGCGGGGACGTCGGAGACCCAGTACTTC. Amino acid sequence: CASSVGLAGTSETQYF.

This clone was seen ten or more times. The chain links TRBV28 to TRBJ2-3, with 7 nucleotides matching TRBD2. This CDR3 is 15 amino acids long. Looked up from germline, CDR1 is MDHEN and CDR2 is SYDVKM. V shed 6 bases and J 0 bases; nucleotides not matched to a gene: 6. The CDR3 protein is CASSLISGSTDTQYF. CDR3 DNA: TGTGCCAGCAGCCTGATTAGCGGGAGCACAGATACGCAGTATTTT.

This clone was seen at least ten times. CDR3 sequence (DNA): TGTGCCAGCAGCTTGGGGCCCTTGGAGCCCCAGCATTTT. Its protein product is CASSLGPLEPQHF. The chain joins TRBV5-6 to TRBJ1-5; D remains ambiguous. In germline, CDR1 is SGHDT, CDR2 YYEEEE. There are 13 residues in the CDR3. V lost 0 bases and J lost 8, with 9 bases in between.

This rearrangement joins TRBV5-1 to TRBJ1-2, with D uncertain. V gave up 4 bases and J gave up 9 bases, with 16 bases separating them. This CDR3 has 13 residues. Germline V CDR1 and CDR2: SGHRS, YFSETQ. CDR3 residues: CASSPQWAGRYTF. CDR3 nucleotides: TGCGCCAGCAGCCCCCAGTGGGCCGGACGCTACACCTTC.

This clone was seen a few times. The junction shows a germline mismatch at one end, possibly a read error. This rearrangement joins TRBV12-3 or TRBV12-4 to TRBJ1-1; D possibly corresponds to TRBD1 (5 bases). The CDR3 spans 13 residues. The CDR3 spells CASRPGRNPEAFF. The CDR3 coding sequence is TGTGCCAGCAGGCCAGGGAGGAACCCTGAAGCTTTCTTT.

This clone came up many times. This chain links TRBV6-1 with TRBJ1-5; D gene uncertain. V shed 11 bases and J shed 0 bases, with 14 bases lying between them. The CDR3 has 14 amino acids. Per germline, CDR1 MNHNS and CDR2 SASEGT. The CDR3 region is CAYGERYSNQPQHF. Written as DNA, the CDR3 is TGTGCCTACGGAGAGAGGTATAGCAATCAGCCCCAGCATTTT.

This clone was found many times. The chain carries TRBV9 and TRBJ1-1; 7 nucleotides line up with TRBD1. CDR1 is SGDLS and CDR2 is YYNGEE in the germline V gene. CDR3 length: 14 amino acids. V lost 0 bases, J lost 4 bases, and 3 bases stayed unmatched. The CDR3 here is CASSVGGQVTEAFF. CDR3 DNA sequence: TGTGCCAGCAGCGTAGGAGGACAGGTCACTGAAGCTTTCTTT. The variable domain in full, with the rest retrieved from reference TRBV9 and TRBJ1-1, is DSGVTQTPKHLITATGQRVTLRCSPRSGDLSVYWYQQSLDQGLQFLIQYYNGEERAKGNILERFSAQQFPDLHSELNLSSLELGDSALYFCASSVGGQVTEAFFGQGTRLTVV.

This clone has a count of ten or more. The chain links TRBV20-1 to TRBJ2-1; 12 bases agree with TRBD2. The CDR3 runs to 16 residues. Germline assignment: CDR1 DFQATT and CDR2 SNEGSKA (reference sequence). The V segment lost 5 bases and the J segment 2 bases; nucleotides outside the gene matches: 7. DNA for the CDR3: TGCAGTGCTTCGACTAGCGGGAGATCCACCTACAATGAGCAGTTCTTC. As protein: CSASTSGRSTYNEQFF.

Comment on this clone: The CDR3 carries no conserved terminal phenylalanine or tryptophan, so it likely arises from a read error. The CDR3, as DNA: TGTGCCAGCAGTAGGGTGCCGCCAAGGGATAATTCACCCCTCCACTCT. It codes for CASSRVPPRDNSPLHS. The J gene is TRBJ1-6, the V gene TRBV6-2 or TRBV6-3; D call uncertain. Trimming left V 5 bases short and J 5 bases short, with 16 bases between. The germline V gene has CDR1 MNHEY and CDR2 SVGEGT. The CDR3 is 16 amino acids.

This clone was seen at least ten times. The chain combines TRBV6-1 with TRBJ2-6; possibly TRBD2 for D (5 bases). Germline V lookup: CDR1 MNHNS, CDR2 SASEGT. CDR3 length: 18 amino acids. V was cut by 5 bases and J by 0 bases, with 17 bases left in between. This chain's CDR3 is CASSSAPGTSSGANVLTF. Here the CDR3 DNA reads TGTGCCAGCAGTAGCGCCCCTGGAACTAGCTCTGGGGCCAACGTCCTGACTTTC.

This clone was seen many times. The rearrangement joins TRBV12-3 or TRBV12-4 to TRBJ2-2; TRBD2 aligns across 12 bases. The trim removed 5 bases at V and 5 bases at J, leaving 15 bases unmatched. The CDR3 sequence is 19 residues long. The CDR3: CASSPALAGGPWGTGELFF. CDR3 coding DNA: TGTGCCAGCAGTCCCGCGCTAGCGGGAGGGCCTTGGGGAACCGGGGAGCTGTTTTTT.

This clone occurred many times. This chain connects TRBV12-3 or TRBV12-4 to TRBJ1-3; D gene uncertain. Trimming removed 3 bases at V and 0 bases at J, with 9 bases between. The CDR3 covers 15 residues. The CDR3 reads CASSFSMGSGNTIYF. CDR3 DNA: TGTGCCAGCAGTTTCTCCATGGGCTCTGGAAACACCATATATTTT.

In its sample, this clone was seen many times. This chain joins TRBV19 and TRBJ2-2; D is unclear. Per germline, CDR1 LNHDA and CDR2 SQIVND (reference sequence). The CDR3 spans 13 residues. The germline V and J ends were trimmed by 3 bases and 5 bases, with 7 bases remaining between them. Here the CDR3 reads CASSIIGTGELFF. The CDR3 DNA sequence: TGTGCCAGTAGTATTATAGGGACCGGGGAGCTGTTTTTT.

Comments on this clone: This sample also contains other DNA sequences that code for the same CDR3. This rearrangement joins TRBV2 to TRBJ2-5; no clear D gene. The CDR3 spans 16 residues. Germline V gene lookup returns CDR1 SNHLY and CDR2 FYNNEI. The V and J ends lost 1 base and 5 bases respectively, with 17 bases between them. CDR3 nucleotides: TGTGCCAGCAGTGAAGGAACCGGCGTGGGCGCCGAGACCCAGTACTTC. This codes for CASSEGTGVGAETQYF.

The chain carries TRBV5-1 and TRBJ2-1; TRBD2 agrees at 7 bases. Trimming cost V 4 bases and J 0 bases; bases outside gene matches: 10. The CDR3 is 17 residues long. Germline V lookup: CDR1 SGHRS, CDR2 YFSETQ. This CDR3 reads CASSRWGGRSSYNEQFF. The CDR3 DNA follows: TGCGCCAGCAGCAGATGGGGGGGTCGGAGCTCCTACAATGAGCAGTTCTTC.

For this clone: The conserved phenylalanine or tryptophan is not found at the CDR3 terminus, so this likely reflects a read error. The chain combines TRBV3-1 with TRBJ2-1, with unresolved D. The germline V gene has CDR1 LGHDT and CDR2 YNNKEL (reference sequence). CDR3 length equals 14 residues. With 0 bases removed from V and 6 bases from J, the gap between germline ends came to 9 bases. Here the CDR3 DNA reads TGTGCCAGCAGCCAAGATATAGTGGCCAATGAGCAGTTCCTC. This codes for CASSQDIVANEQFL.

The chain has TRBV9 and TRBJ2-5; D is unresolved. Germline V lookup: CDR1 SGDLS, CDR2 YYNGEE. Trimming pared 0 bases from V and 6 bases from J, leaving 6 bases between. This CDR3 has 12 residues. Written as DNA, the CDR3 is TGTGCCAGCAGCGTAGCCGTGAAGACCCAGTACTTC. Translating it yields CASSVAVKTQYF.

Remarks on this clone: A much larger clone differs by one base, so this may be a read error. This CDR3 reads CASSPSRWTSERENEQFF. The DNA of the CDR3 is TGTGCCAGCAGCCCTTCGAGATGGACTAGCGAGAGGGAAAATGAGCAGTTCTTC. V and J are TRBV3-1 and TRBJ2-1, with 9 bases aligning to TRBD2. V dropped 4 bases and J dropped 7; count of bases not matched to a gene: 17. From germline, CDR1 is LGHDT and CDR2 YNNKEL (reference sequence). The CDR3 runs 18 residues.